These T cell receptor beta chains were read from a single sample in a study of metastatic and nonmetastatic thyroid tumors. TCRdb re-analyzed the PCR reads through MiXCR. The table shows more than 90,000 clones, with approximately 11% occurring only once. What was sequenced was blood. All receptors come from a female donor with papillary thyroid cancer or a benign thyroid nodule (not recorded which). Some clones in this sample may be carry-over from other donors' samples. Each CDR3 is given with its conserved first and last residue. A D gene is named only where the DNA matches it firmly. The size entry is marked missing in some rows and otherwise reads once, few, many or a size class.

j_call clone_size d_call cdr3_length v_call cdr3_nt cdr3_aa
TRBJ1-1 NA NA 14 TRBV6-1 TGTGCCAGCAGTGAACCGGGTATGTACACTGAAGCTTTCTTT CASSEPGMYTEAFF
TRBJ2-2 many TRBD2 17 TRBV4-1 TGCGCCAGCAGCCAACGCATAGCGGGAGGGGGTACCGGGGAGCTGTCTTTT CASSQRIAGGGTGELSF
TRBJ2-7 many NA 15 TRBV5-4 TGTGCCAGCAGCTTGGACGGGGCAGCTACCTACGAGCAGTACTTC CASSLDGAATYEQYF
TRBJ1-1 many NA 13 TRBV2 TGTGCCAGCAATGGGTACCTGAACACTGAAGCTTTCTTT CASNGYLNTEAFF
TRBJ1-1 few NA 15 TRBV28 TGTGCCAGCAGTTTATCAAAACGGACGAACACTGAAGCTTTCTTT CASSLSKRTNTEAFF
TRBJ1-4 many NA 15 TRBV18 TGTGCCAGCTCCCTCAGGGGTAGAACTAATGAAAAACTGTTTTTT CASSLRGRTNEKLFF
TRBJ1-2 NA NA 14 TRBV9 TGTGCCAGCAGGGTAGCGGGGGGACTCGATGGCTACACATTC CASRVAGGLDGYTF
TRBJ2-1 NA NA 16 TRBV5-1 TGCGCCAGCAGCGGGTGGCTCCGCAATTCCTACAATGAGCAGTTCTTC CASSGWLRNSYNEQFF
TRBJ2-3 many NA 12 TRBV20-1 TGCAGTGCTAGATTTGTGGCAGATACGCAGTATTTT CSARFVADTQYF
TRBJ2-2 few NA 13 TRBV2 TGTGCCAGCAGTGCTTTCCGGGACGGGGAGCTGTTTTTT CASSAFRDGELFF
TRBJ2-1 many NA 12 TRBV5-1 TGCGCCAGCAGCTTTACGGACAATGAGCAGTTCTTC CASSFTDNEQFF
TRBJ2-7 many TRBD2 17 TRBV7-8 TGTGCCAGCAGCACGGGGACTAGCGGGAGATATCGGTACGAGCAGTACTTC CASSTGTSGRYRYEQYF
TRBJ1-1 many NA 13 TRBV18 TGTGCCAGCTCACTGGGCGAGGGGACTGAAGCTTTCTTT CASSLGEGTEAFF
TRBJ2-1 many NA 15 TRBV6-1 TGTGCCAGCACTCATGGGGTAAGCTCCTACAATGAGCAGTTCTTC CASTHGVSSYNEQFF
TRBJ1-5 few TRBD1 15 TRBV6-1 TGTGCCAGCATCCCATGGACAGGGGCCAATCAGCCCCAGCATTTT CASIPWTGANQPQHF
TRBJ2-3 many NA 15 TRBV3-1 TGTGCCAGCAGCGAGTTCTCCGGGCTCACAGATACGCAGTATTTT CASSEFSGLTDTQYF
TRBJ2-7 NA NA 13 TRBV11-1 TGTGCCAGCAGCCAAGGGTCAAGATGCGAGCAGTACTTC CASSQGSRCEQYF
TRBJ2-1 many TRBD2 15 TRBV6-5 TGTGCCAGCAGTTACCTGGCGGGAGGGAAGTATGAGCAGTTCTTC CASSYLAGGKYEQFF
TRBJ2-1 many TRBD2 15 TRBV20-1 TGCAGTGCTAGTGCTTTCAGGACTAGTACGAATGAGCAGTTCTTC CSASAFRTSTNEQFF
TRBJ2-5 many NA 14 TRBV7-2 TGTGCCAGCAGCTTTCAGGGGTCGGGAGAGACCCAGTACTTC CASSFQGSGETQYF
TRBJ1-6 many NA 16 TRBV30 TGTGCCTGGAGCTACACCCTAACCTCGGGGAATTCACCCCTCCACTTT CAWSYTLTSGNSPLHF
TRBJ2-7 NA TRBD2 15 TRBV7-8 TGTGCCAGCAGCTTAGGGCGGGGGAGCTCCTACGAGCAGTACTTC CASSLGRGSSYEQYF